The T cell receptor beta chain under discussion was sequenced for a study of shared clonotypes between healthy human individuals. With CCR7-negative CD45RA+ TemRA cells, CD45RO+ cells were combined in CD8 memory. The CDR3 has 13 residues. Germline V lookup: CDR1 SGHRS, CDR2 YFSETQ. Trimming left V 2 bases short and J 4 bases short, with 10 bases between. Profiling relied on immunoSEQ multiplex PCR, and the TCRdb table lists in-frame clones only, not all of them. Of around 370,000 clones in the sample, about 96% were seen once. Sequenced input: memory CD8+ T cells sorted from blood. The subset was: CD45RO+ cells pooled with CCR7-negative TemRA cells. The chain has TRBV5-1 and TRBJ2-7; weak D call: TRBD1 (6 bases). This receptor was identified in a man aged 30-40 years in good health. CDR3 sequence: CASSLTTGYEQYF. As DNA, the CDR3 is TGCGCCAGCAGCTTAACTACAGGGTACGAGCAGTACTTC.